A selection of T cell receptor beta chains follows, all from one sample in a study of preoperative IRX-2 immunotherapy in early breast cancer. Some clones are missing from TCRdb's copy, which holds only in-frame ones; the method was immunoSEQ multiplex PCR. The sample lists roughly 35,000 clones; 90% to 95% were seen once. This sample was taken from a patient treated with IRX-2 immunotherapy. The receptors shown here come from a human donor with breast cancer. Both conserved end residues are part of each CDR3. A D gene is named only where the DNA matches it firmly. Size is stated for part of the rows, as once, few or many counts, or as a class when the clone is expanded.

clone_size j_call v_call d_call cdr3_aa cdr3_nt
- TRBJ2-1 TRBV6-6 TRBD2 CASSPRTSGGGNEQFF TGTGCCAGCAGTCCGCGGACTAGCGGGGGGGGAAATGAGCAGTTCTTC
- TRBJ2-1 TRBV5-8 TRBD2 CASNPGLAGAYNEQFF TGTGCCAGCAATCCGGGGCTAGCGGGGGCCTACAATGAGCAGTTCTTC
- TRBJ2-1 TRBV27 TRBD2 CASSLSRGGYNEQFF TGTGCCAGCAGTTTAAGTCGGGGGGGTTACAATGAGCAGTTCTTC
- TRBJ2-7 TRBV19 TRBD1 CASSPTTGGEQYF TGTGCCAGTAGCCCTACCACAGGGGGCGAGCAGTACTTC
- TRBJ2-7 TRBV9 - CASSVGGPAYEQYF TGTGCCAGCAGCGTAGGGGGGCCGGCCTACGAGCAGTACTTC
- TRBJ2-3 TRBV7-9 - CASSLLPDTQYF TGTGCCAGCAGCTTATTACCAGATACGCAGTATTTT
- TRBJ2-3 TRBV9 - CASRNDTQYF TGTGCCAGCAGGAACGATACGCAGTATTTT
- TRBJ1-2 TRBV18 - CASSPDSNYGYTF TGTGCCAGCTCGCCGGACTCTAACTATGGCTACACCTTC
- TRBJ2-3 TRBV6-6 - CASSYGWSTDTQYF TGTGCCAGCAGTTACGGTTGGAGCACAGATACGCAGTATTTT
- TRBJ2-3 TRBV5-1 - CASSGSGATDTQYF TGCGCCAGCAGCGGGTCCGGGGCCACAGATACGCAGTATTTT
- TRBJ1-1 TRBV19 - CASIKGNTEAFF TGTGCCAGTATTAAGGGGAACACTGAAGCTTTCTTT
- TRBJ2-1 TRBV9 TRBD1 CASSPQRDRGNEQFF TGTGCCAGCAGCCCTCAAAGGGACAGGGGCAATGAGCAGTTCTTC
once TRBJ1-5 TRBV6-6 TRBD1 CASSYEGQGLGQPQHF TGTGCCAGCAGTTACGAAGGACAGGGGCTGGGACAGCCCCAGCATTTT
- TRBJ2-7 TRBV21-1 - CASSPTPRGPSEQYF TGTGCCAGCAGCCCGACCCCCCGGGGTCCCTCCGAGCAGTACTTC
- TRBJ2-3 TRBV18 - CASSPSEGSADTQYF TGTGCCAGCTCACCGTCGGAAGGTTCGGCAGATACGCAGTATTTT
- TRBJ2-5 TRBV13 TRBD2 CASSDSEGLVGRETQYF TGTGCCAGCAGCGACTCTGAGGGACTAGTCGGGCGAGAGACCCAGTACTTC
- TRBJ1-2 TRBV6-5 - CASSHELGIFYGYTF TGTGCCAGCAGCCACGAGTTGGGGATATTCTATGGCTACACCTTC
- TRBJ2-7 TRBV5-1 - CASSLYGYLYEQYF TGCGCCAGCAGCTTGTACGGCTACCTCTACGAGCAGTACTTC
- TRBJ2-1 TRBV11-1 - CASSLGENEQFF TGTGCCAGCAGCTTAGGCGAGAATGAGCAGTTCTTC
- TRBJ2-1 TRBV9 - CASSVGGSTTSYNEQFF TGTGCCAGCAGCGTAGGGGGGAGTACGACCTCCTACAATGAGCAGTTCTTC
once TRBJ1-5 TRBV19 - CASTSLTVRNQPQHF TGTGCCAGTACTTCTTTGACAGTTAGGAATCAGCCCCAGCATTTT
- TRBJ2-3 TRBV15 TRBD2 CATSRDRSGLAGDTQYF TGTGCCACCAGCAGAGATAGGTCGGGACTAGCGGGAGATACGCAGTATTTT
- TRBJ1-1 TRBV6-6 - CASSSDGPLRNTEAFF TGTGCCAGCAGCTCGGACGGACCTCTTCGGAACACTGAAGCTTTCTTT
- TRBJ2-1 TRBV18 TRBD2 CASSPNGLASNEQFF TGTGCCAGCTCACCAAATGGACTAGCGAGCAATGAGCAGTTCTTC
- TRBJ2-6 TRBV28 - CASSLLVDAPVLTF TGTGCCAGCAGCCTCCTGGTTGATGCTCCCGTCCTGACTTTC
- TRBJ2-7 TRBV19 - CASSTLGQRDEQYF TGTGCCAGTAGTACCCTAGGACAGCGGGACGAGCAGTACTTC
- TRBJ2-2 TRBV11-2 TRBD2 CASSATSGGPLPGELFF TGTGCCAGCAGCGCGACTAGCGGGGGACCTCTTCCCGGGGAGCTGTTTTTT
- TRBJ2-1 TRBV4-3 - CASSHSSGTYLNEQFF TGCGCCAGCAGCCACAGCTCCGGGACTTACCTCAATGAGCAGTTCTTC
- TRBJ2-7 TRBV27 - CASRARDRSYEQYF TGTGCCAGCAGGGCTCGGGATCGATCCTACGAGCAGTACTTC
once TRBJ2-7 TRBV7-2 - CASSSQGGTYEQYF TGTGCCAGCAGCTCACAGGGGGGGACCTACGAGCAGTACTTC
- TRBJ1-2 TRBV9 - CASSVEGGRGYGYTF TGTGCCAGCAGCGTAGAAGGAGGCAGGGGATATGGCTACACCTTC
- TRBJ1-1 TRBV18 - CASSPRGYTEAFF TGTGCCAGCTCACCACGCGGGTATACTGAAGCTTTCTTT
- TRBJ1-2 TRBV28 TRBD1 CASRVPGGKLRENGYTF TGTGCCAGCAGGGTCCCAGGGGGAAAGTTGAGGGAGAATGGCTACACCTTC
- TRBJ2-3 TRBV7-9 - CASSLVNTNTDTQYF TGTGCCAGCAGCTTAGTAAACACTAACACAGATACGCAGTATTTT
- TRBJ2-7 TRBV5-1 - CASSHSELYEQYF TGCGCCAGCAGCCATTCAGAACTCTACGAGCAGTACTTC
- TRBJ1-2 TRBV13 TRBD1 CASSLMTGGSLYGYTF TGTGCCAGCAGCCTCATGACAGGGGGCAGTTTATATGGCTACACCTTC
- TRBJ2-6 TRBV21-1 - CASSNSHNWVGGSF TGTGCCAGCAGCAATAGCCACAACTGGGTTGGAGGGTCTTTC
once TRBJ1-2 TRBV28 TRBD1 CASSGTVYGYTF TGTGCCAGCAGCGGGACAGTCTATGGCTACACCTTC
- TRBJ1-2 TRBV25-1 - CASSASRTNYGYTF TGTGCCAGCAGTGCCTCAAGGACTAACTATGGCTACACCTTC
- TRBJ1-2 TRBV10-2 - CASSDSQGGYGYTF TGCGCCAGCAGTGACTCACAGGGAGGGTATGGCTACACCTTC
- TRBJ2-5 TRBV9 - CASSVAGPPGETQYF TGTGCCAGCAGCGTAGCTGGGCCCCCGGGGGAGACCCAGTACTTC
- TRBJ2-6 TRBV7-2 - CASSLMSRRGRRGANVLTF TGTGCCAGCAGCTTAATGTCGAGGAGGGGGCGAAGGGGGGCCAACGTCCTGACTTTC
- TRBJ2-7 TRBV7-2 - CASSLGPGASEQYF TGTGCCAGCAGCTTAGGCCCTGGGGCCTCCGAGCAGTACTTC
- TRBJ2-3 TRBV6-1 TRBD2 CASSAAGGTDTQYF TGTGCCAGCAGTGCGGCGGGGGGGACAGATACGCAGTATTTT
- TRBJ2-3 TRBV5-1 TRBD1 CASSPRDRGVIPDTQYF TGCGCCAGCAGCCCCCGGGACAGGGGCGTCATCCCAGATACGCAGTATTTT
- TRBJ1-5 TRBV7-8 - CASSIRTAQPQHF TGTGCCAGCAGCATAAGGACAGCCCAGCCCCAGCATTTT
- TRBJ2-7 TRBV18 - CASSPPGNLYEQYF TGTGCCAGCTCACCACCAGGGAACCTCTACGAGCAGTACTTC
- TRBJ1-5 TRBV10-3 - CAISEGFAQHF TGTGCCATCAGTGAGGGGTTTGCCCAGCATTTT
- TRBJ2-1 TRBV14 - CASSLGIYNEQFF TGTGCCAGCAGCTTAGGGATCTACAATGAGCAGTTCTTC
- TRBJ1-2 TRBV27 TRBD1 CASSSRTGYGYTF TGTGCCAGCAGTTCCCGGACAGGCTATGGCTACACCTTC
- TRBJ2-3 TRBV18 - CASSPPAIHRRDTQYF TGTGCCAGCTCACCACCGGCGATCCACAGGCGGGATACGCAGTATTTT
- TRBJ1-5 TRBV19 TRBD1 CASRTTGGSNQPQHF TGTGCCAGTCGTACCACAGGGGGCAGCAATCAGCCCCAGCATTTT
- TRBJ2-7 TRBV6-1 - CASGKPRAFEQYF TGTGCCAGCGGGAAGCCCCGGGCATTCGAGCAGTACTTC
- TRBJ1-2 TRBV19 - CASSISPIGYTF TGTGCCAGTAGTATTAGTCCTATAGGCTACACCTTC